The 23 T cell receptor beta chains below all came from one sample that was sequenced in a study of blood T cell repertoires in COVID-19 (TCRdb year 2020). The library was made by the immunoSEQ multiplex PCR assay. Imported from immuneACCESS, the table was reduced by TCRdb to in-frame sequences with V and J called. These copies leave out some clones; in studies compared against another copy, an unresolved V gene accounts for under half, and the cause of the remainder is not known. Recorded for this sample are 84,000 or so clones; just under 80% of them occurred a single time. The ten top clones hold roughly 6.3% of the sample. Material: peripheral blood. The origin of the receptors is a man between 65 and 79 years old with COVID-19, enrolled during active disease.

CDR3: CASSTRTSGRIFEQFF. In DNA form, the CDR3 reads TGTGCCAGCAGTACGCGGACTAGCGGGAGAATATTTGAGCAGTTCTTC. This chain uses TRBV27 with TRBJ2-1; 13 bases fit TRBD2. V trimming: 5 bases; J trimming: 9 bases; junction bases outside the gene matches: 10. The CDR3 covers 16 residues. Per the germline V gene, CDR1 is MNHEY and CDR2 is SMNVEV (reference sequence).

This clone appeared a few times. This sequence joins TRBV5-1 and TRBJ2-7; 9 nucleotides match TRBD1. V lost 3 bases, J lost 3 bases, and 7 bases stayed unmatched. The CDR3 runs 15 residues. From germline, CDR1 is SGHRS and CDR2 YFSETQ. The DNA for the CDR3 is TGCGCCAGCAGCTGGGGGGACAGGGTAGGCTACGAGCAGTACTTC. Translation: CASSWGDRVGYEQYF.

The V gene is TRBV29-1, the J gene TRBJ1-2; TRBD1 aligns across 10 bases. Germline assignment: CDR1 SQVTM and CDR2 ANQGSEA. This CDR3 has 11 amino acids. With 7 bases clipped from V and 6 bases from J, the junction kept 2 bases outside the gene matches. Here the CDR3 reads CSGGQGDGYTF. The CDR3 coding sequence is TGCAGCGGCGGACAGGGGGATGGCTACACCTTC.

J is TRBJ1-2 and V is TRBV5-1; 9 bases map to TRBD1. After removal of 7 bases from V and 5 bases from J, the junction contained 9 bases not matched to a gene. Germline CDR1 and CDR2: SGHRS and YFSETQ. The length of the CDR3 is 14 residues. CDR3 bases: TGCGCCAGCGGAGCCGGGACAGGGTTTTATGGCTACACCTTC. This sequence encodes CASGAGTGFYGYTF.

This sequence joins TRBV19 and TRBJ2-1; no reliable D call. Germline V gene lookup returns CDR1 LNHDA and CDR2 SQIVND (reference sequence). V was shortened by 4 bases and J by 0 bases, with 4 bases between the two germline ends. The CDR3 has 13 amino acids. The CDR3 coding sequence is TGTGCCAGTAGTAGACTCTCCTACAATGAGCAGTTCTTC. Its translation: CASSRLSYNEQFF.

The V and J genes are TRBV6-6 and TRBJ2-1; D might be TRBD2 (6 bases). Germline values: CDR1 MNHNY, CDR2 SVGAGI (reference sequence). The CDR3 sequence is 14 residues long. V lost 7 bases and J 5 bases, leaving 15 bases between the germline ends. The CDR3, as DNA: TGTGCCAGCAAGGACGGGAGCCTGAACAATGAGCAGTTCTTC. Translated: CASKDGSLNNEQFF.

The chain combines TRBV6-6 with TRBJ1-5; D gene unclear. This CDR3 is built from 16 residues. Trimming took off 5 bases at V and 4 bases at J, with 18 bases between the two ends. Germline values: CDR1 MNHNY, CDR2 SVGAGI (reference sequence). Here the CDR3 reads CASSHRGLQINQPQHF. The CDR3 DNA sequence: TGTGCCAGCAGTCACCGTGGACTACAGATAAATCAGCCCCAGCATTTT.

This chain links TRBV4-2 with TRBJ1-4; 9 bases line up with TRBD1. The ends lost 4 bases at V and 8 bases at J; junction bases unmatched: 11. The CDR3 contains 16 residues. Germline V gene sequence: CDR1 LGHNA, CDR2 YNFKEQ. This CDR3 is CASSPRPGQGFEKLFF. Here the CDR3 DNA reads TGTGCCAGCAGCCCAAGACCCGGACAGGGGTTCGAAAAACTGTTTTTT.

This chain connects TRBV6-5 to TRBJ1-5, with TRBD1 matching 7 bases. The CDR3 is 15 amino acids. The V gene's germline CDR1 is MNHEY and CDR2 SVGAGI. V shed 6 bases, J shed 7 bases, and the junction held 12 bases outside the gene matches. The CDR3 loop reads CASSQTGIVRQPQHF. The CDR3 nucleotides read TGTGCCAGCAGCCAGACAGGGATCGTCCGGCAGCCCCAGCATTTT.

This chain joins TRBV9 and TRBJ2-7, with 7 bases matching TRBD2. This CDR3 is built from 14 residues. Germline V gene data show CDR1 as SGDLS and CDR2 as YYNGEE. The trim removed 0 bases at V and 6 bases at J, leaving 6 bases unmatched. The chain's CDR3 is CASSVVGGNSEQYF. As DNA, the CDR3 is TGTGCCAGCAGCGTAGTGGGGGGGAACTCCGAGCAGTACTTC.

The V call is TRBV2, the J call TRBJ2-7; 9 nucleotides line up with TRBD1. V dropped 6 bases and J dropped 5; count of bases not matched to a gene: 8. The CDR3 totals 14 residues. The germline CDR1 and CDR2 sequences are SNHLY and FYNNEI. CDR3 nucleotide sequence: TGTGCCAGCAGCTCCCGGGACAGGGTCAACGAGCAGTACTTC. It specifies CASSSRDRVNEQYF.

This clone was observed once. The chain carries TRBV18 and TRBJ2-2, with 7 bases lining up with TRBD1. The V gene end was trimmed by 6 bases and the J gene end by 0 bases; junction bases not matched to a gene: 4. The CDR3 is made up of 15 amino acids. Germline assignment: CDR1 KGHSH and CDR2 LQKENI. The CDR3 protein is CASSTGTANTGELFF. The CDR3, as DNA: TGTGCCAGCTCGACCGGGACAGCGAACACCGGGGAGCTGTTTTTT.

The CDR3 loop reads CASSLFYRVKDYGYTF. The CDR3 nucleotides are TGTGCCAGCAGTTTATTTTACAGGGTGAAGGACTATGGCTACACCTTC. The chain carries TRBV27 and TRBJ1-2, with a possible D match to TRBD1 (6 bases). The germline gives CDR1 MNHEY, CDR2 SMNVEV (reference sequence). The CDR3 runs 16 residues. V gave up 1 base and J gave up 3 bases, with 15 bases separating them.

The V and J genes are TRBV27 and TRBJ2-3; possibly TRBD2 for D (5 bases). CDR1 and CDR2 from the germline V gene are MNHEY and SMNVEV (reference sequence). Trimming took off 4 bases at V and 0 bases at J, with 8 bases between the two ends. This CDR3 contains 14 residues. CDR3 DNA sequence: TGTGCCAGCAGTTCCGCGGGTAGCACAGATACGCAGTATTTT. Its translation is CASSSAGSTDTQYF.

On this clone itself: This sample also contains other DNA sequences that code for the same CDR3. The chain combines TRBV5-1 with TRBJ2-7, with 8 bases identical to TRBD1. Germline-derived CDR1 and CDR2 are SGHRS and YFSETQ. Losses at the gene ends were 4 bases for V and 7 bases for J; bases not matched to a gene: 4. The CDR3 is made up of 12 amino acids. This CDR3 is CASSTGTGEQYF. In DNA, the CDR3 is TGCGCCAGCAGCACCGGGACAGGTGAGCAGTACTTC.

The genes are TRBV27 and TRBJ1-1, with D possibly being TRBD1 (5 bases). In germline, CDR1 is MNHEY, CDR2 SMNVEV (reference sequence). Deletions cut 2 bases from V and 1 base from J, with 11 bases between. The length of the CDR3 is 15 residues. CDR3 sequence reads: CASSLRETANTEAFF. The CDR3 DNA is TGTGCCAGCAGTTTACGCGAGACAGCGAACACTGAAGCTTTCTTT.

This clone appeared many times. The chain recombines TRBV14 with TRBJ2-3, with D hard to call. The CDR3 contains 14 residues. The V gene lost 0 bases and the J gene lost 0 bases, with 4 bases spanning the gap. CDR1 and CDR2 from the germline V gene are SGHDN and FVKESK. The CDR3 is CASSQESSTDTQYF. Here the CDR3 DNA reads TGTGCCAGCAGCCAAGAGTCTAGCACAGATACGCAGTATTTT.

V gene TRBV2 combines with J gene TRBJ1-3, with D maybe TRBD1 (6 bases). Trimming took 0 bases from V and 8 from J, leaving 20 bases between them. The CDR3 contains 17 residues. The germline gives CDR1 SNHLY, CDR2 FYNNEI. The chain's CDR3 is CASSEALRGRGMDTIYF. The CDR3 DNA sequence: TGTGCCAGCAGTGAAGCGCTTCGGGGCAGGGGTATGGACACCATATATTTT.

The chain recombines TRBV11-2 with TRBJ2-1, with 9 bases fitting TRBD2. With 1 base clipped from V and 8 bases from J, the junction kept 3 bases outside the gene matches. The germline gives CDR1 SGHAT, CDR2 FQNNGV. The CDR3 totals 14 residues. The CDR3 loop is CASSLAGLAYEQFF. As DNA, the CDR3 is TGTGCCAGCAGCTTAGCGGGACTAGCATATGAGCAGTTCTTC.

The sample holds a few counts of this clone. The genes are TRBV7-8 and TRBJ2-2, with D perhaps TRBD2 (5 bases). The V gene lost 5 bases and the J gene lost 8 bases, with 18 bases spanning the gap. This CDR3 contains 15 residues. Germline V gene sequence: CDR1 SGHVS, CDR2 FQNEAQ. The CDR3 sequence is CASSLTGSSRGELFF. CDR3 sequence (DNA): TGTGCCAGCAGCCTAACGGGGAGTTCTAGGGGGGAGCTGTTTTTT.

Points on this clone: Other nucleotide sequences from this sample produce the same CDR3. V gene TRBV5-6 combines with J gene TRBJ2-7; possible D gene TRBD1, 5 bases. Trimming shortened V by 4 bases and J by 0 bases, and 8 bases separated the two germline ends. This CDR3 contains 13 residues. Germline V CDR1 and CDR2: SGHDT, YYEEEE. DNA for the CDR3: TGTGCCAGCAGCCCAGACAGCTCCTACGAGCAGTACTTC. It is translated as CASSPDSSYEQYF.

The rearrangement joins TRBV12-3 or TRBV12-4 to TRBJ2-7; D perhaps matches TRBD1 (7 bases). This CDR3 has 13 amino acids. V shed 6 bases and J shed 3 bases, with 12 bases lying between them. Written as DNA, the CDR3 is TGTGCCAGCAGGGCGGGACAGATCTACGAGCAGTACTTC. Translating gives CASRAGQIYEQYF.

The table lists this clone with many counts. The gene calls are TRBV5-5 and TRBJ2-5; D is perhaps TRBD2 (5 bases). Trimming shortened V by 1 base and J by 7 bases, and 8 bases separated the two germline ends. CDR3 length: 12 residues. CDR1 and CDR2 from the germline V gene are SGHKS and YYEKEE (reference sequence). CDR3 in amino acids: CASSLPEGTQYF. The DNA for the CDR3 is TGTGCCAGCAGCTTGCCCGAGGGGACCCAGTACTTC.